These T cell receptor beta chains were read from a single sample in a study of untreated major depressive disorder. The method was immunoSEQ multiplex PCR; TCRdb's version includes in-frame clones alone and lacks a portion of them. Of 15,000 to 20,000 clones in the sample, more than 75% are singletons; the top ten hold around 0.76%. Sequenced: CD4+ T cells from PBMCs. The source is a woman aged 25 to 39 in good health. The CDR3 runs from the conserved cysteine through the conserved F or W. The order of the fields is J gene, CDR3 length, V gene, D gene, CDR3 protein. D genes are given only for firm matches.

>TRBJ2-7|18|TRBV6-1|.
CASSEAIQGEVRPVEQYF
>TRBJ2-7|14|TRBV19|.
CASSPSHSSYEQYF
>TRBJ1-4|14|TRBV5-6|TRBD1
CASRVTGANEKLFF
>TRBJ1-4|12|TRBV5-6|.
CATTANAEKLFF
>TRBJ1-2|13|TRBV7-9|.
CASSLGQLYGYTF
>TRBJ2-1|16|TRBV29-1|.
CSVVRDLRASYNEQFF
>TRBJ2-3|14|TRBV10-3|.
CAIRLGASTDTQYF
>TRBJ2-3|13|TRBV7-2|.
CASRLVGTDTQYF
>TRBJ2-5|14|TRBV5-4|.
CASSLVSLGGTQYF
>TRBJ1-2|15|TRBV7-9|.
CASSLPPHLNYGYTF
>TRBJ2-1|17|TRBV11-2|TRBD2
CASSPLASGSSYNEQFF
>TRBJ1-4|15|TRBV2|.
CASRATGTEGEKLFF
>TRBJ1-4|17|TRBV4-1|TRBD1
CASSQDRDTGGVEKLFF
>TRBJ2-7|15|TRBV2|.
CASRFAGKGSYEQYF
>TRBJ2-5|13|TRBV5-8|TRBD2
CASSLEDGTSANF
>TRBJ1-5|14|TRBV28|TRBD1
CASSIGQGHQPQHF
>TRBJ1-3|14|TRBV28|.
CASSLEALGNTIYF
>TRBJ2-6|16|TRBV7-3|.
CASSLTGHSGANVLTF
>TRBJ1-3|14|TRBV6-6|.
CASSTGTNGNTIYF
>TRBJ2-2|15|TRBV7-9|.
CASSPGLSDTGELFF
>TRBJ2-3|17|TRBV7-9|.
CASSLRNEKGRTDTQYF
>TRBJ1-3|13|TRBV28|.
CASSTPHGNTIYF
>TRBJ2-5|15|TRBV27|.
CASSLSGRDQETQYF
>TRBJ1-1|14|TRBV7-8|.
CASSRQELNTEAFF
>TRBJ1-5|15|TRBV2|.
CASSGDWGGNQPQHF
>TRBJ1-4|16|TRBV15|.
CATSKSSRTTNEKLFF
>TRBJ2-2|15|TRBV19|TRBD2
CASSKGLAGAGELFF
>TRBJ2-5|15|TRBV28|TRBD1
CASRRTPGQEETQYF
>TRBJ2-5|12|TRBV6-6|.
CASAYGKETQYF
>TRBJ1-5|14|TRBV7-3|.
CASSLGTQDQPQHF
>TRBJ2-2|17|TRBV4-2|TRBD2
CASSTHALAGEVGELFF
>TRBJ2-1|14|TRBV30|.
CAWELLGGRNEQFF
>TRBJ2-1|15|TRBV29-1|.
CSVEDYTSSYNEQFF
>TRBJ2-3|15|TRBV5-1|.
CASSLDRDLTDTQYF
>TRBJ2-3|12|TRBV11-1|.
CASSLGSDTQYF
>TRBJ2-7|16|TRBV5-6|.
CASSWRAPGQRYEQYF
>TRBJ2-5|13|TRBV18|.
CASSPRLEETQYF
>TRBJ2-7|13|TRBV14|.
CASSQSSLREQYF
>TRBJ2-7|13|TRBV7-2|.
CASSLVVGRGKYF
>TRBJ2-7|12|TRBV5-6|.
CASSGSSYEQYF
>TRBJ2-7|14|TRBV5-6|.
CASSLLQVGHEQYF
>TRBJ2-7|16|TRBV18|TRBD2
CASSPPRRAGEDEQYF